This is a list of T cell receptor beta chains from one sample in a study of blood T cells in healthy people across ages. TCRdb fed the 5' RACE reads into MiXCR, producing one record per CDR3 protein. Of almost 800,000 distinct CDR3 sequences in the sample, 55% to 70% were seen once. Sequenced: blood. The receptors originated from a young man in good health. The CDR3 runs from the conserved cysteine through the conserved F or W. D genes are given only for firm matches. Size is stated for part of the rows, as once, few or many counts, or as a class when the clone is expanded.

d_call	v_call	clone_size	j_call	cdr3_nt	cdr3_aa
TRBD1	TRBV12-3/TRBV12-4	few	TRBJ1-1	TGTGCCAGCAGCCCCCCCGGGGACAGGAACACTGAAGCTTTCTTT	CASSPPGDRNTEAFF
NA	TRBV25-1	few	TRBJ2-7	TGTGCCAGCAGTATCAGCGGAAGGGGATACGAGCAGTACTTC	CASSISGRGYEQYF
NA	TRBV28	few	TRBJ2-7	TGTGCCAGCAGTTTTAGGGTCATCTCTTACGAGCAGTACTTC	CASSFRVISYEQYF
TRBD2	TRBV20-1	NA	TRBJ2-3	TGCAGTGCCACGACTAGCTGGACGCAGTATTTT	CSATTSWTQYF
NA	TRBV20-1	NA	TRBJ2-7	TGCAGTGCTAGACTAGTTGGGTACGAGCAGTACTTC	CSARLVGYEQYF
NA	TRBV25-1	once	TRBJ1-6	TGTGCCAGCAGTGGTCCGGGAGACGAGAATTCACCCCTCCACTTT	CASSGPGDENSPLHF
NA	TRBV9	NA	TRBJ2-5	TGTGCCAGCAGCGCAGGGATAGAGCAGTACTTC	CASSAGIEQYF
NA	TRBV3-1	NA	TRBJ1-1	TGTGCCAGCAGCCCAGAGTCAGTTGGTGGTCGCACTGAAGCTTTCTTT	CASSPESVGGRTEAFF
TRBD1	TRBV11-1	NA	TRBJ2-5	TGTGCCAGCAGCTTAACCTCCCCTCCGACAGGGCGCGCCGGGGAGACCCAGTACTTC	CASSLTSPPTGRAGETQYF
NA	TRBV6-1	NA	TRBJ2-1	TGTGCCAGCAGTGAAGTTACCTACAATGAGCAGTTCTTC	CASSEVTYNEQFF
TRBD2	TRBV27	NA	TRBJ2-5	TGTGCCAGCAGTATTAGCGGGAGGTCGCGAGAGACCCAGTACTTC	CASSISGRSRETQYF
TRBD1	TRBV14	NA	TRBJ1-2	TGTGCCAGCAGCCCCACAGGGGGCTCTAACTATGGCTACACCTTC	CASSPTGGSNYGYTF
TRBD2	TRBV20-1	once	TRBJ2-5	TGCAGTGCTGGCCCTAGAGCGGGGGGGCTAGTTGAGACCCAGTACTTC	CSAGPRAGGLVETQYF
TRBD1	TRBV7-7	once	TRBJ1-2	TGTGCTAGCAGCCCCAGCCGGGACAGGGGATTAGGATCAGGCTACACCTTC	CASSPSRDRGLGSGYTF
NA	TRBV20-1	NA	TRBJ1-2	TGCAGTGCCGCGACAGAACCGTATGGCTACACCTTC	CSAATEPYGYTF
NA	TRBV3-1	NA	TRBJ1-2	TGTGCCAGCAGCCAAGACGTCGGCGGCTACACCTTC	CASSQDVGGYTF
TRBD1	TRBV10-3	few	TRBJ1-2	TGTGCCATCAGTGGGGGACAGGGCCTAGCATATGGCTACACCTTC	CAISGGQGLAYGYTF
NA	TRBV9	NA	TRBJ2-7	TGTGCCAGCAGCGTAGCCAGTCTATCCGACGAGCAGTACTTC	CASSVASLSDEQYF
TRBD2	TRBV4-3	NA	TRBJ2-7	TGCGCCAGCAGCCAAGGACTAGCGGCGGGGTCCTACGAGCAGTACTTC	CASSQGLAAGSYEQYF
NA	TRBV10-3	few	TRBJ1-2	TGTGCCACCACCGGCGTGTCTAACTATGGCTACACCTTC	CATTGVSNYGYTF
NA	TRBV6-6	NA	TRBJ1-2	TGTGCCAGCAGTAGCCAGGGGAAGGGGACCTATGGCTACACCTTC	CASSSQGKGTYGYTF
TRBD1	TRBV20-1	NA	TRBJ2-7	TGCAGTGCTACGCCCGGGACAGGGGGCGTTTACGAGCAGTACTTC	CSATPGTGGVYEQYF
NA	TRBV7-7	NA	TRBJ2-3	TGTGCTAGCAGCCTAGGCCAGGGGCCCACAGATACGCAGTATTTT	CASSLGQGPTDTQYF
TRBD2	TRBV7-8	NA	TRBJ2-5	TGTGCCAGCAGCTTTTGGGGAAGGGAAGCAGGACTAGCCACCTTACAAGAGACCCAGTACTTC	CASSFWGREAGLATLQETQYF
TRBD2	TRBV6-1	NA	TRBJ2-2	TGTGCCAGCCAAAGACTAGCGGGGCCCGGGGAGCTGTTTTTT	CASQRLAGPGELFF
NA	TRBV20-1	NA	TRBJ1-1	TGCAGTGCTATGGGGAACACTGAAGCTTTCTTT	CSAMGNTEAFF
NA	TRBV5-1	NA	TRBJ2-5	TGCGCCAGCAGCATCCCAGGGGCGGAAGAGACCCAGTACTTC	CASSIPGAEETQYF
NA	TRBV3-1	NA	TRBJ2-7	TGTGCCAGCAGCCAAGATGCGGGGAAGGAACAGTACTTC	CASSQDAGKEQYF
NA	TRBV29-1	once	TRBJ2-7	TGCAGCGTTGAGGGGGTTGGCGGGGCCTACGAGCAGTACTTC	CSVEGVGGAYEQYF
TRBD1	TRBV5-4	NA	TRBJ2-5	TGTGCCAGCAGCCCCCCCGGGACAGGGGAAGAGACCCAGTACTTC	CASSPPGTGEETQYF
TRBD2	TRBV29-1	NA	TRBJ2-5	TGCAGCGTTGAACTAGCGGGGATACAAGAGACCCAGTACTTC	CSVELAGIQETQYF
NA	TRBV7-2	NA	TRBJ2-3	TGTGCCAGCAGCGCGATTCCAGATACGCAGTATTTT	CASSAIPDTQYF